This T cell receptor beta chain came from a study of monozygotic twins with cystic fibrosis. V shed 8 bases, J shed 0 bases, and the junction held 7 bases outside the gene matches. CDR1 is MDHEN and CDR2 is SYDVKM in the germline V gene. This CDR3 comprises 14 residues. Generated by immunoSEQ multiplex PCR, the TCRdb table keeps only in-frame clones and is missing some. The table lists some 25,000 clones, approximately 96% of them singletons. The origin of this receptor is a girl aged 2 to 10 with cystic fibrosis. This chain connects TRBV28 to TRBJ2-7; 7 nucleotides align to TRBD1. The sample taken for sequencing was blood. CDR3 in amino acids: CASRTRTGSYEQYF. DNA for the CDR3: TGTGCCAGCCGCACCCGGACAGGCTCCTACGAGCAGTACTTC.